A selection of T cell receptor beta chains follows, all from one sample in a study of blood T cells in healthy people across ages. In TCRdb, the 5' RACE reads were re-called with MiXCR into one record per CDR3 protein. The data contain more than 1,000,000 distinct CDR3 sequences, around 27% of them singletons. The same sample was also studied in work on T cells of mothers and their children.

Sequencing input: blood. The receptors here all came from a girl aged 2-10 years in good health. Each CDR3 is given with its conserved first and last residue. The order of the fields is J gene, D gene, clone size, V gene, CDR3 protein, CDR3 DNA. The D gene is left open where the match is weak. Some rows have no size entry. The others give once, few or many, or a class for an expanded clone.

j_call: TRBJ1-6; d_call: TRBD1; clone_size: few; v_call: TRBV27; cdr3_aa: CASQTGNSPFHF; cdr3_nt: TGTGCCAGCCAGACAGGGAACTCACCCTTCCACTTT
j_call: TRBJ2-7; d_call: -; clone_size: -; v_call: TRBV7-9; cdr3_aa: CASSLAPGTTSYDQYF; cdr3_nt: TGTGCCAGCAGCTTAGCGCCTGGGACAACCTCCTACGATCAGTACTTC
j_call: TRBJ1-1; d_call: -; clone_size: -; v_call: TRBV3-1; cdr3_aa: CASSALVGGTEAFF; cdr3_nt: TGTGCCAGCAGCGCTTTGGTAGGAGGCACTGAAGCTTTCTTT
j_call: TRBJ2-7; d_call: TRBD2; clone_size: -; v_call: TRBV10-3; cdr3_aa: CATTETGGTYEQYF; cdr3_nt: TGTGCCACCACTGAGACGGGAGGCACCTACGAGCAGTACTTC
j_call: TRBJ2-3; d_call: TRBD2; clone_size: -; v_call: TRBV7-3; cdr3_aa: CASSLGAGASGADTQYF; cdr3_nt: TGTGCCAGCAGCTTAGGCGCGGGGGCTAGCGGGGCAGATACGCAGTATTTT
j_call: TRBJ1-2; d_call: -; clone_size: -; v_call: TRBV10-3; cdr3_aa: CAISETKAGSNYGYTF; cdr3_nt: TGTGCCATCAGTGAGACAAAAGCGGGTAGTAACTATGGCTACACCTTC
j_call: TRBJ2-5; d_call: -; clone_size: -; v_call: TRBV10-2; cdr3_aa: CASSEAEETQYF; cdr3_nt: TGCGCCAGCAGTGAGGCGGAAGAGACCCAGTACTTC
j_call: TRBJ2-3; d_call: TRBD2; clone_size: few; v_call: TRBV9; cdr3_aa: CASSVMSSGGSDTQYF; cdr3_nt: TGTGCCAGCAGCGTTATGAGTAGCGGGGGCTCAGATACGCAGTATTTT
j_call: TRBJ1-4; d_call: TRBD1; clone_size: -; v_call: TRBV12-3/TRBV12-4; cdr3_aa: CASSFSKTDREHEKLFF; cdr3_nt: TGTGCCAGCAGTTTCTCGAAAACGGACAGGGAGCATGAAAAACTGTTTTTT
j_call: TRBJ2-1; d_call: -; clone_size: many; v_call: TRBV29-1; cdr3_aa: CSVRRSGQFF; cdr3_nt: TGCAGCGTTCGTAGGTCCGGGCAGTTCTTC
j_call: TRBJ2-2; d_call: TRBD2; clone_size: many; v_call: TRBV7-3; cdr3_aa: CASSLAGGNTGELFF; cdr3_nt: TGTGCCAGCAGCTTAGCGGGGGGGAACACCGGGGAGCTGTTTTTT
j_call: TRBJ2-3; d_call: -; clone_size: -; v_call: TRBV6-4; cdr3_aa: CASSDSGHTQYF; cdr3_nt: TGTGCCAGCAGTGACTCAGGTCATACGCAGTATTTT
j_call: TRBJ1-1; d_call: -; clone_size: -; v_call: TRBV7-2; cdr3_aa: CASSFAAGSTEAFF; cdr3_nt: TGTGCCAGCAGCTTCGCGGCAGGGAGCACTGAAGCTTTCTTT
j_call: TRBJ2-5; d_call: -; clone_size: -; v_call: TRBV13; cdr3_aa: CASSPLVQETQYF; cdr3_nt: TGTGCCAGCAGCCCTCTGGTACAAGAGACCCAGTACTTC
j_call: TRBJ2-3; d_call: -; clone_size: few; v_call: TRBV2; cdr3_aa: CASCRTAYWGSTDTQYF; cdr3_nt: TGTGCCAGCTGTAGGACCGCCTATTGGGGGTCCACAGATACGCAGTATTTT
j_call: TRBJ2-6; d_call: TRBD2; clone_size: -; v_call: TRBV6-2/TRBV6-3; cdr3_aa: CASSYPGLARETDLGGANVLTF; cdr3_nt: TGTGCCAGCAGTTACCCGGGACTAGCCCGCGAAACCGACCTGGGGGGGGCCAACGTCCTGACTTTC
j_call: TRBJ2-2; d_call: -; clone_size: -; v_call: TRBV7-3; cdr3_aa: CASSSQGGSNTGELFF; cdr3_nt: TGTGCCAGCAGCTCACAGGGAGGTTCGAACACCGGGGAGCTGTTTTTT
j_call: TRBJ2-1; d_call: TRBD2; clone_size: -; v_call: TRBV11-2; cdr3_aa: CANINSGRGDNEQFF; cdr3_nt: TGTGCCAACATCAATAGCGGGAGAGGGGACAATGAGCAGTTCTTC